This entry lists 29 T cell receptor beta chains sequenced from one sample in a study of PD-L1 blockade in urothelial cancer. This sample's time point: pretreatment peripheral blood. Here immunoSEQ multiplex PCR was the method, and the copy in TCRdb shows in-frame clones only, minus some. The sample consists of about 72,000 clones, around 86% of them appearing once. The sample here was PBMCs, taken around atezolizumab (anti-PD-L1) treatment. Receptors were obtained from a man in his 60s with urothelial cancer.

CDR3 protein: CASSRGGGETQYF. CDR3 DNA: TGTGCCAGCAGCCGCGGGGGGGGAGAGACCCAGTACTTC. This chain connects TRBV7-2 to TRBJ2-5; 9 nucleotides align to TRBD2. Germline loops: CDR1 SGHTA, CDR2 FQGNSA. The CDR3 length is 13 residues. V lost 5 bases and J lost 4; bases outside the gene matches: 2.

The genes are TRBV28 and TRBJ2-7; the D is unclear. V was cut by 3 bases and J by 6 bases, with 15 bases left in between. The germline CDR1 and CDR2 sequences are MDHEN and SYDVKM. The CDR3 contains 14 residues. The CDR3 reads CASSFGSSIREQYF. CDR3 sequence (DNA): TGTGCCAGCAGTTTCGGGTCCAGCATCCGCGAGCAGTACTTC.

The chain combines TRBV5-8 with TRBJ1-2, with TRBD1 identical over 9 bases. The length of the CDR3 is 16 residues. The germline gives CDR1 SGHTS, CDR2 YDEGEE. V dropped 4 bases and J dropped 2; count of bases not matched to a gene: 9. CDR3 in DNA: TGTGCCAGCAGCCAGGGGACAGGGCCTGAGAACTATGGCTACACCTTC. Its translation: CASSQGTGPENYGYTF.

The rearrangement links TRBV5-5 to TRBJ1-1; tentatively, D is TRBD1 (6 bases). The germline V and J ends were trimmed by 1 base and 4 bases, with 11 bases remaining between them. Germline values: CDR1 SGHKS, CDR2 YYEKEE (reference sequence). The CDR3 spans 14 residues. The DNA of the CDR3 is TGTGCCAGCAGCTTGACAGGGAAGAGCACTGAAGCTTTCTTT. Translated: CASSLTGKSTEAFF.

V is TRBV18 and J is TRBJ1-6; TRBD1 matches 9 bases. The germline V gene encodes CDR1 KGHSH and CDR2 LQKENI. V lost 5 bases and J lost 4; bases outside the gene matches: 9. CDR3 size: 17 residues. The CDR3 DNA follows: TGTGCCAGCTCAACCGGGGGACAGGGAAGATATAATTCACCCCTCCACTTT. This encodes CASSTGGQGRYNSPLHF.

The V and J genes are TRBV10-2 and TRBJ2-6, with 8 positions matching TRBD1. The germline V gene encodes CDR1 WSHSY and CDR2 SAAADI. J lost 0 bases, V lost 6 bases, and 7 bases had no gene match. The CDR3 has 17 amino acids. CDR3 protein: CASSPRQGYSGANVLTF. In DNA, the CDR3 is TGCGCCAGCAGCCCAAGACAGGGGTACTCTGGGGCCAACGTCCTGACTTTC.

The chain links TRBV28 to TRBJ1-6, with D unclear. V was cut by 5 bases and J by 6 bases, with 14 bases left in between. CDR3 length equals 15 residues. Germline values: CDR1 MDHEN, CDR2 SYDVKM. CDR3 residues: CASSPPGRRNSPLHF. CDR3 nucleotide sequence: TGTGCCAGCAGTCCCCCGGGTAGACGTAATTCACCCCTCCACTTT.

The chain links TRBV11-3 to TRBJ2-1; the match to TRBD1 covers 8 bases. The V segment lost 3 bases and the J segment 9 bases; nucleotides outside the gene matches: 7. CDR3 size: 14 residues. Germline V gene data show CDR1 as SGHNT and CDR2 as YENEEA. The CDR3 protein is CASSLRGQAPEQFF. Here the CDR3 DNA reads TGTGCCAGCAGCTTGAGGGGACAGGCCCCTGAGCAGTTCTTC.

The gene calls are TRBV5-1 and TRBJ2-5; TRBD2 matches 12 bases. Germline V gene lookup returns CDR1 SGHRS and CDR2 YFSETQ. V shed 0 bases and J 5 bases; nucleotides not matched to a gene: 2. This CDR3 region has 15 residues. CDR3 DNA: TGCGCCAGCAGCTTGGGGACTAGCGGGGCGGAGACCCAGTACTTC. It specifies CASSLGTSGAETQYF.

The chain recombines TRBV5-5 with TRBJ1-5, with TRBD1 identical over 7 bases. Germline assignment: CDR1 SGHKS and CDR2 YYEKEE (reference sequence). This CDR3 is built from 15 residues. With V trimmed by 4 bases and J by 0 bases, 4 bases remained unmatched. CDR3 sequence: CASSKGQDSNQPQHF. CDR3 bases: TGTGCCAGCAGCAAAGGACAGGATAGCAATCAGCCCCAGCATTTT.

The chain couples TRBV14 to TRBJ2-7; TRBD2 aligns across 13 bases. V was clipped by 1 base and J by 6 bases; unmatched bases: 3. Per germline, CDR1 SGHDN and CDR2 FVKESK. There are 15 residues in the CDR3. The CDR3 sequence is CASSQGLAGGPEQYF. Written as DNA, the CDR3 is TGTGCCAGCAGCCAAGGACTAGCGGGGGGCCCCGAGCAGTACTTC.

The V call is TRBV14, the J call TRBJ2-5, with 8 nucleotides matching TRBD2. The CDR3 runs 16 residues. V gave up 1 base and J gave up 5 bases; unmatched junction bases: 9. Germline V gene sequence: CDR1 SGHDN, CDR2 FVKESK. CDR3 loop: CASSQARGVIVETQYF. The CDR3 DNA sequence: TGTGCCAGCAGCCAAGCGCGGGGGGTCATCGTGGAGACCCAGTACTTC.

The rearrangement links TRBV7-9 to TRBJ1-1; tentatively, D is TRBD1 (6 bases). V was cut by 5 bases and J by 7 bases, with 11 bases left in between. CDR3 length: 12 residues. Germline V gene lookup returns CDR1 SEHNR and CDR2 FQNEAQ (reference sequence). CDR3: CASSITGREAFF. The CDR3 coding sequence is TGTGCCAGCAGCATCACAGGGCGTGAAGCTTTCTTT. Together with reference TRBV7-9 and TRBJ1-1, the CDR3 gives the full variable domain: DTGVSQNPRHKITKRGQNVTFRCDPISEHNRLYWYRQTLGQGPEFLTYFQNEAQLEKSRLLSDRFSAERPKGSFSTLEIQRTEQGDSAMYLCASSITGREAFFGQGTRLTVV.

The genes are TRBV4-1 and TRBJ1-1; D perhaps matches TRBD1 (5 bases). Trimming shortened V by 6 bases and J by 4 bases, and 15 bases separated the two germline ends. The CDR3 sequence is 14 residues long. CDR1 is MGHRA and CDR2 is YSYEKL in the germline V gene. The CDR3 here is CASSIQDLGTEAFF. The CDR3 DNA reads TGCGCCAGCAGTATACAGGACCTCGGCACTGAAGCTTTCTTT.

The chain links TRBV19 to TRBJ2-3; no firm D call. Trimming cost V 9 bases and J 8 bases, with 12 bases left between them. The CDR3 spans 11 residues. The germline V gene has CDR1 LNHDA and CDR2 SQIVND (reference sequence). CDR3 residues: CARTQRGTQYF. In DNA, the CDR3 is TGTGCCAGGACCCAGCGAGGTACGCAGTATTTT.

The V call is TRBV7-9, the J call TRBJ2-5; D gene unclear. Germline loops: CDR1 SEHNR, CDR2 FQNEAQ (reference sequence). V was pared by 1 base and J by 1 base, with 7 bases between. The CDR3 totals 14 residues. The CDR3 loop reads CASSLGQIQETQYF. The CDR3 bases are TGTGCCAGCAGCTTAGGGCAGATCCAAGAGACCCAGTACTTC.

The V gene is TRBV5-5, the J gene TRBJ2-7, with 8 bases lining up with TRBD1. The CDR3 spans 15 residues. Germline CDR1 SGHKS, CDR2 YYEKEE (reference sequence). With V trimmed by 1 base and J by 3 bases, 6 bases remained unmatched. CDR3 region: CASSLLRTGRYEQYF. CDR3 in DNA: TGTGCCAGCAGCTTGCTCCGGACAGGGCGCTACGAGCAGTACTTC.

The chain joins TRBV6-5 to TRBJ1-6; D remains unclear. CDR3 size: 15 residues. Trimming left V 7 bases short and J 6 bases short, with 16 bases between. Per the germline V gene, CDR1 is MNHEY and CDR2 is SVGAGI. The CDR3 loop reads CASTNEMFSNSPLHF. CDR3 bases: TGTGCCAGCACTAATGAGATGTTCTCTAATTCACCCCTCCACTTT.

DNA for the CDR3: TGTGCCAGCAGCCCCAACAGGGATTTGGGCTACACCTTC. This gives the protein CASSPNRDLGYTF. The chain joins TRBV14 to TRBJ1-2; possible D gene TRBD1, 6 bases. CDR3 length: 13 amino acids. The germline gives CDR1 SGHDN, CDR2 FVKESK. Between the trimmed V and J ends, which lost 4 bases and 8 bases, there was a span of 14 bases.

The CDR3 sequence is CASSLGGGNGNTIYF. CDR3 DNA sequence: TGTGCCAGCAGCTTAGGGGGGGGTAACGGAAACACCATATATTTT. The V call is TRBV7-2, the J call TRBJ1-3; TRBD1 might be the D (5 bases). Deletions cut 1 base from V and 4 bases from J, with 11 bases between. The CDR3 extends over 15 amino acids. Germline V gene lookup returns CDR1 SGHTA and CDR2 FQGNSA.

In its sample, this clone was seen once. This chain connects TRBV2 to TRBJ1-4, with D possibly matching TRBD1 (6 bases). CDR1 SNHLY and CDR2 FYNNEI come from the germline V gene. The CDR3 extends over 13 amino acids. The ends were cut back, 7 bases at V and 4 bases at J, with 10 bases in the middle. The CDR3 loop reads CASNGQRNEKLFF. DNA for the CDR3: TGTGCCAGCAACGGACAGCGTAATGAAAAACTGTTTTTT.

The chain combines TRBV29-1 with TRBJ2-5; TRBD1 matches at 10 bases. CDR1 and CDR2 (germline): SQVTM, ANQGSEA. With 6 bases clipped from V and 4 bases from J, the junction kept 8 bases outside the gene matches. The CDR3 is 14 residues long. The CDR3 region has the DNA TGCAGCGTAGCCGGGACAGGGGCTCGAGAGACCCAGTACTTC. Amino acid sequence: CSVAGTGARETQYF. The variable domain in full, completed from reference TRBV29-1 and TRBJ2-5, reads SAVISQKPSRDICQRGTSLTIQCQVDSQVTMMFWYRQQPGQSLTLIATANQGSEATYESGFVIDKFPISRPNLTFSTLTVSNMSPEDSSIYLCSVAGTGARETQYFGPGTRLLVL.

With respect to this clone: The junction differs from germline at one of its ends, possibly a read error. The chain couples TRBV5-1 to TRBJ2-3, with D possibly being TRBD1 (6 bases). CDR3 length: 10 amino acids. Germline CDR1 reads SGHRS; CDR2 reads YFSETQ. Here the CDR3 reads CASSLPDSPF. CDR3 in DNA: TGCGCCAGCAGCTTGCCGGACAGCCCTTTT.

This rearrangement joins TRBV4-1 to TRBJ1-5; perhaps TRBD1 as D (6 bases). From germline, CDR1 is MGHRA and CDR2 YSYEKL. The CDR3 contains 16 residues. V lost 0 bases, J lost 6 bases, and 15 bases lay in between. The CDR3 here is CASSQEGGGAPQPQHF. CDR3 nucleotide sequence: TGCGCCAGCAGCCAAGAAGGGGGGGGCGCACCTCAGCCCCAGCATTTT.

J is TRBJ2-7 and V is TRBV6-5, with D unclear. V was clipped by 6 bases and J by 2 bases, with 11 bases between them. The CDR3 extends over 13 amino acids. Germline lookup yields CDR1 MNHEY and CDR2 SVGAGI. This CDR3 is CASRSTSPYEQYF. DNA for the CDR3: TGTGCCAGCAGGTCGACTTCTCCCTACGAGCAGTACTTC.

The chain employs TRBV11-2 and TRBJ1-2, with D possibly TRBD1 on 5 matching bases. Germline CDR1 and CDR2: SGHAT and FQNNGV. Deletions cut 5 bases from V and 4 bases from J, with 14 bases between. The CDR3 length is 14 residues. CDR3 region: CASSKFGQGYGYTF. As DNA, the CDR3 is TGTGCCAGCAGCAAGTTTGGGCAGGGCTATGGCTACACCTTC.

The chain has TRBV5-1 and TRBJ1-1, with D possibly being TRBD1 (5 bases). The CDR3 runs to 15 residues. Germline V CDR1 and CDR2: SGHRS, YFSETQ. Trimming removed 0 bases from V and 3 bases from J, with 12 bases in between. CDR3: CASSLEGARDTEAFF. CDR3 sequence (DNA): TGCGCCAGCAGCTTGGAAGGGGCGAGAGACACTGAAGCTTTCTTT.

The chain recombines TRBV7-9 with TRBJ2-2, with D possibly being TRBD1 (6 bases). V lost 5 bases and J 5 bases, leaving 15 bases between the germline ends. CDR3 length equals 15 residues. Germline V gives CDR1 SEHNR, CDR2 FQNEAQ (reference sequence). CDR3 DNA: TGTGCCAGCAGCCACTTTCAAGGGGGAACCGGGGAGCTGTTTTTT. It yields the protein CASSHFQGGTGELFF.

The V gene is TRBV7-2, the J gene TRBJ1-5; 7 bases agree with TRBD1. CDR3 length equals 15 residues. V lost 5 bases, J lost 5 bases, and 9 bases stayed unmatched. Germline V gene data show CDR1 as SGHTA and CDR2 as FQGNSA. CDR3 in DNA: TGTGCCAGCAGCCGAAGACAGGGTTGGGATCAGCCCCAGCATTTT. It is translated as CASSRRQGWDQPQHF.